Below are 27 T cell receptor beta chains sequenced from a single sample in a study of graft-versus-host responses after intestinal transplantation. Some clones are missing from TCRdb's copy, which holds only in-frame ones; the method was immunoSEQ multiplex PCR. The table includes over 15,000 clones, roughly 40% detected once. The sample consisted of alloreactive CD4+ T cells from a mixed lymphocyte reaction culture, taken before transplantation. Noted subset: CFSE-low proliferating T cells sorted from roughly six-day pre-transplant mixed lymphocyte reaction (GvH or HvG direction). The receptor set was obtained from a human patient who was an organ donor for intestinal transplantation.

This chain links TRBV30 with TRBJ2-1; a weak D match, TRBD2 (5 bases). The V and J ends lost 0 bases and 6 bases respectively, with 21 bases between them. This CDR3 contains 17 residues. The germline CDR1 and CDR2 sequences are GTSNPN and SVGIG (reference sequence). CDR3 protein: CAWSVTARGSYGNEQFF. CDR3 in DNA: TGTGCCTGGAGTGTAACGGCGCGAGGGTCCTACGGCAATGAGCAGTTCTTC.

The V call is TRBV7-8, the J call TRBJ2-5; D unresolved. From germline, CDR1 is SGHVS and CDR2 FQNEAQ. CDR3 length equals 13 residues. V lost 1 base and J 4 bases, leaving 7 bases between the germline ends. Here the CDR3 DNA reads TGTGCCAGCAGCTTAGGACCTAGAGAGACCCAGTACTTC. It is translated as CASSLGPRETQYF.

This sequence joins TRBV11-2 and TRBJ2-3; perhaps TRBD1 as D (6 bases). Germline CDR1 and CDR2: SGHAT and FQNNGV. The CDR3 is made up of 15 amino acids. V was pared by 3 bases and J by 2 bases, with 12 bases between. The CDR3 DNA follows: TGTGCCAGCAGCTTGCTGGGGGCGAACACAGATACGCAGTATTTT. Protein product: CASSLLGANTDTQYF.

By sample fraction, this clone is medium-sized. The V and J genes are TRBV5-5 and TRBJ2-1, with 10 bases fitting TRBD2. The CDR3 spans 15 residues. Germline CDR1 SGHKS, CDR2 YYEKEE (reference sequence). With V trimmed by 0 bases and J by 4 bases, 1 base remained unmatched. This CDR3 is CASSLALAGYNEQFF. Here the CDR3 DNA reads TGTGCCAGCAGCTTGGCACTAGCGGGGTACAATGAGCAGTTCTTC. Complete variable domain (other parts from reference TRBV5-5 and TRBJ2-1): DAGVTQSPTHLIKTRGQQVTLRCSPISGHKSVSWYQQVLGQGPQFIFQYYEKEERGRGNFPDRFSARQFPNYSSELNVNALLLGDSALYLCASSLALAGYNEQFFGPGTRLTVL.

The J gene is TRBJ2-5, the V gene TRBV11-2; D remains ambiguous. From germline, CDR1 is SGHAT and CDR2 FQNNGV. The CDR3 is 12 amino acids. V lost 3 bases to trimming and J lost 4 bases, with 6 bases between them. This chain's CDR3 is CASSFIRETQYF. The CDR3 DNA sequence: TGTGCCAGCAGCTTCATTAGAGAGACCCAGTACTTC.

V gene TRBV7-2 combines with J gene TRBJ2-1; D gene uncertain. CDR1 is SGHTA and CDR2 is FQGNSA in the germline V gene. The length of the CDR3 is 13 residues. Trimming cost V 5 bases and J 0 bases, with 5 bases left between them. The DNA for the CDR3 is TGTGCCAGCAGCCCGAGCTCCTACAATGAGCAGTTCTTC. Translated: CASSPSSYNEQFF.

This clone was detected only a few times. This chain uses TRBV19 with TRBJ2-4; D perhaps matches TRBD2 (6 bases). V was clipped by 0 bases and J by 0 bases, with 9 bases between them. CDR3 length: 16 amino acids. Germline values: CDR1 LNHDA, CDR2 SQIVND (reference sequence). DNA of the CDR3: TGTGCCAGTAGTATAGATGGAGGGACAGCCAAAAACATTCAGTACTTC. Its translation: CASSIDGGTAKNIQYF.

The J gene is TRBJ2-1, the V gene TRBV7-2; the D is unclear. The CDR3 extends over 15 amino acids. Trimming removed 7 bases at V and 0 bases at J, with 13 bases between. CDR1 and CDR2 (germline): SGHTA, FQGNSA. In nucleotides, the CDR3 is TGTGCCAGCACCTCCCTCCGGAGCTCCTACAATGAGCAGTTCTTC. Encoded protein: CASTSLRSSYNEQFF.

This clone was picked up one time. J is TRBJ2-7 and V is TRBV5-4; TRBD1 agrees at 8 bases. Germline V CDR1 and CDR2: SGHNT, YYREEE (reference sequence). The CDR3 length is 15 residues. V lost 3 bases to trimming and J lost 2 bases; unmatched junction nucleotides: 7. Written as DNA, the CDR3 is TGTGCCAGCAGCTCTGGGACAGGTACCCCCTACGAGCAGTACTTC. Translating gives CASSSGTGTPYEQYF.

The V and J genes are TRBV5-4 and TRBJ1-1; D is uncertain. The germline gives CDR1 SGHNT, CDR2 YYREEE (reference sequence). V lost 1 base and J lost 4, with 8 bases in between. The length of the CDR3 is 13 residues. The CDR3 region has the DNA TGTGCCAGCAGCTTGACAGAGCTCACTGAAGCTTTCTTT. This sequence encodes CASSLTELTEAFF.

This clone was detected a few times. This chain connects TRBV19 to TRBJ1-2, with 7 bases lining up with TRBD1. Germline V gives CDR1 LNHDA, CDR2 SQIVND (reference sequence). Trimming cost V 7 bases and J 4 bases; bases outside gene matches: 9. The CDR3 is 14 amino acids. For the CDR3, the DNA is TGTGCCAGTACTAAGACGACAGGGACCTATGGCTACACCTTC. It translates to CASTKTTGTYGYTF.

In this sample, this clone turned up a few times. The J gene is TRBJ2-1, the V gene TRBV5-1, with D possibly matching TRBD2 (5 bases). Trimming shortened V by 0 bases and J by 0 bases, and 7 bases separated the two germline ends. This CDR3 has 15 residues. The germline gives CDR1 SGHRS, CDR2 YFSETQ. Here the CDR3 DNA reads TGCGCCAGCAGCTTGGGTGGGAGCTCCTACAATGAGCAGTTCTTC. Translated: CASSLGGSSYNEQFF.

The CDR3 bases are TGTGCCAGCAGCCCTACTAGTATAGCGGGAGGGCCCTCCTCTTACGAGCAGTACTTC. Encoded protein: CASSPTSIAGGPSSYEQYF. The V gene is TRBV21-1, the J gene TRBJ2-7; the table's TRBD2 call for D was not verified on the DNA. TRBV21-1 is labeled a pseudogene. This CDR3 comprises 19 residues.

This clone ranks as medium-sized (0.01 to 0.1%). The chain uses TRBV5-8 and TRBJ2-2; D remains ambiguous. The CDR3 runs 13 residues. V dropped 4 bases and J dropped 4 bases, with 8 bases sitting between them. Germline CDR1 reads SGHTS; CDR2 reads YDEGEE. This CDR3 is CASSHTATGELFF. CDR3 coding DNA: TGTGCCAGCAGCCATACGGCCACCGGGGAGCTGTTTTTT.

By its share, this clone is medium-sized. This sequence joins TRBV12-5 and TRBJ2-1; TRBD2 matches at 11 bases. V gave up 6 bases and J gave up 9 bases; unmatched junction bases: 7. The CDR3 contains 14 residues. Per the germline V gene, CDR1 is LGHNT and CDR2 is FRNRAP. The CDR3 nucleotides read TGTGCTAGTGGCTTTAGCGGGAGGGCAGGTGAGCAGTTCTTC. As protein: CASGFSGRAGEQFF.

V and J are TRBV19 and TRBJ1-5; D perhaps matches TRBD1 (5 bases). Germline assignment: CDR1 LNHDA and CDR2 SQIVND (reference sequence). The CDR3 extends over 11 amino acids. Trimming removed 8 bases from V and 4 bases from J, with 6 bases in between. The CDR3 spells CASGANQPQHF. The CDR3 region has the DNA TGTGCCAGTGGGGCTAATCAGCCCCAGCATTTT.

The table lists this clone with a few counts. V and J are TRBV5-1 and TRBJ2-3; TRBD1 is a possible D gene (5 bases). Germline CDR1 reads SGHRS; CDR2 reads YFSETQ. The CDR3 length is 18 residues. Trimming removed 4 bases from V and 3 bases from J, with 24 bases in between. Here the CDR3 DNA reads TGCGCCAGCAGCCCGCCGTGGCCTGGGGTTAGGGGAACAGATACGCAGTATTTT. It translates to CASSPPWPGVRGTDTQYF. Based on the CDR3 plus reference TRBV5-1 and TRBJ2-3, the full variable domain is KAGVTQTPRYLIKTRGQQVTLSCSPISGHRSVSWYQQTPGQGLQFLFEYFSETQRNKGNFPGRFSGRQFSNSRSEMNVSTLELGDSALYLCASSPPWPGVRGTDTQYFGPGTRLTVL.

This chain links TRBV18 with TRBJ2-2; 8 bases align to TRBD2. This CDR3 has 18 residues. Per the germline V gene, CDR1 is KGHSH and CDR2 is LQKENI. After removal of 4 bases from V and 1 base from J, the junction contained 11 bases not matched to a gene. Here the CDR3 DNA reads TGTGCCAGCTCACGACTGTCCTTAGCGGGAAGGAACACCGGGGAGCTGTTTTTT. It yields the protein CASSRLSLAGRNTGELFF.

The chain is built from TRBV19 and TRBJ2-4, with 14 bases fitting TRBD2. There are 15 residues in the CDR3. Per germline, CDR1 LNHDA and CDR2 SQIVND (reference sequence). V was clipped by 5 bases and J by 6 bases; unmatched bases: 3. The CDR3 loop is CASSPGLAGGNIQYF. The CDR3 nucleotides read TGTGCCAGTAGTCCCGGACTAGCGGGGGGAAACATTCAGTACTTC.

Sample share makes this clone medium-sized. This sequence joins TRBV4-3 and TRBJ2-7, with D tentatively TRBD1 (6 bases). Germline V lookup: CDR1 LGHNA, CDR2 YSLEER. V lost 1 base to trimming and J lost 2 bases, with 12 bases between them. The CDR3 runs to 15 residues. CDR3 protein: CASSQGRGEPYEQYF. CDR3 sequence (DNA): TGCGCCAGCAGCCAAGGCAGGGGAGAGCCCTACGAGCAGTACTTC.

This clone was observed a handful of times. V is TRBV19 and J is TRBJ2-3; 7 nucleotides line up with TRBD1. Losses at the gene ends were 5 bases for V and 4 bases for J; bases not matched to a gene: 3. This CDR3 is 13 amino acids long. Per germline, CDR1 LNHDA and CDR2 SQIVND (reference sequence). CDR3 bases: TGTGCCAGTAGTGTGCAGGGGGCAGATACGCAGTATTTT. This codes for CASSVQGADTQYF. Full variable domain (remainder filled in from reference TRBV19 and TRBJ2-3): DGGITQSPKYLFRKEGQNVTLSCEQNLNHDAMYWYRQDPGQGLRLIYYSQIVNDFQKGDIAEGYSVSREKKESFPLTVTSAQKNPTAFYLCASSVQGADTQYFGPGTRLTVL.

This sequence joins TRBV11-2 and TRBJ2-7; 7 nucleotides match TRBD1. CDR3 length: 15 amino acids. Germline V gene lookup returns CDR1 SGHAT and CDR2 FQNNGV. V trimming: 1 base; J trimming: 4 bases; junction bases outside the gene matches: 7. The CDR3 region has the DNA TGTGCCAGCAGCTTAGGAAGGACAGGCGGGTACGAGCAGTACTTC. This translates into CASSLGRTGGYEQYF.

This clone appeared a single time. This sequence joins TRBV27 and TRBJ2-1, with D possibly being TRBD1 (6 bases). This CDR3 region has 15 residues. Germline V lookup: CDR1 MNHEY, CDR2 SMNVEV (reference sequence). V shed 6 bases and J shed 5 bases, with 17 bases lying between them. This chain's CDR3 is CASSEDRPPHNEQFF. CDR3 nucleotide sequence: TGTGCCAGCAGCGAGGACAGACCACCACACAATGAGCAGTTCTTC.

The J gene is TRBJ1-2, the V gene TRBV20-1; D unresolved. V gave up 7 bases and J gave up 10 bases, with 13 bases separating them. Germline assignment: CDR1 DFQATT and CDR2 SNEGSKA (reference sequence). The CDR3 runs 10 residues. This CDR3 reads CSVGTTIYTF. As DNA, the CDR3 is TGCAGTGTGGGCACAACCATCTACACCTTC.

The CDR3 sequence: CASSTGGTGSQETQYF. In DNA, the CDR3 is TGTGCCAGTAGTACGGGGGGGACAGGGTCCCAAGAGACCCAGTACTTC. V and J are TRBV19 and TRBJ2-5; perhaps TRBD1 as D (9 bases). The germline V gene has CDR1 LNHDA and CDR2 SQIVND (reference sequence). Trimming took 4 bases from V and 1 from J, leaving 16 bases between them. The CDR3 is 16 amino acids.

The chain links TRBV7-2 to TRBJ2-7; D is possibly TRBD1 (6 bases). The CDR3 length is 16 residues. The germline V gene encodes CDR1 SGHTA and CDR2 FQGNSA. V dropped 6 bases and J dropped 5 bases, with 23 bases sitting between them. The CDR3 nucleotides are TGTGCCAGCAGTATTTCCGGGCCGAGGGGGTCCCACGAGCAGTACTTC. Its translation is CASSISGPRGSHEQYF.

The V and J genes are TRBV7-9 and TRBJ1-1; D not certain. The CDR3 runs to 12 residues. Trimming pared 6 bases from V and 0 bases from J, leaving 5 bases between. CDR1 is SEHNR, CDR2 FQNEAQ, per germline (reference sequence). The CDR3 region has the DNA TGTGCCAGCAGTCAAATGAACACTGAAGCTTTCTTT. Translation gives CASSQMNTEAFF.